This T cell receptor beta chain was captured in a study of T cells after posttransplantation cyclophosphamide. Study conclusions and caveats: Recipient CMV seropositivity and CMV reactivation strongly tracked TRB clonality. Later blood repertoires were often dominated by clones from the donor CD8+ memory compartment. Blood and skin or GI T cell repertoires showed limited TRB overlap.

A marrow graft followed busulfan-fludarabine conditioning, with cyclophosphamide on days +3 and +4. The assay was immunoSEQ multiplex PCR, and TCRdb's table has in-frame clones only and misses some. The sample records about 11,000 clones, around four fifths being singletons. About this clone itself: Antigen specificity is unknown.

Specimen: PBMCs, collected about 1,700 days after allogeneic stem cell transplant with posttransplant cyclophosphamide. The receptor's source is a female patient aged 50 to 60 who received an allogeneic stem cell transplant from a related donor, was CMV-positive, and had no GVHD. The graft donor may be the source of some T cells.

The CDR3 coding sequence is TGTGCCACCCAAACAGGGAACTTCTACGAGCAGTACTTC. It specifies CATQTGNFYEQYF. The rearrangement uses TRBV10-3 and TRBJ2-7; D possibly corresponds to TRBD1 (6 bases). Per germline, CDR1 ENHRY and CDR2 SYGVKD. The CDR3 extends over 13 amino acids. With 10 bases removed from V and 3 bases from J, the gap between germline ends came to 16 bases.